This T cell receptor (beta chain) was captured by sequencing in a study of neurological immune-mediated disorders. This clonotype was counted at least ten times. V shed 6 bases, J shed 8 bases, and the junction held 8 bases outside the gene matches. The CDR3 is 12 residues long. Germline loops: CDR1 DFQATT, CDR2 SNEGSKA (reference sequence). Each CDR3 protein is one row after TCRdb ran MiXCR on the 5' RACE reads. The sample records under 75,000 distinct CDR3 sequences, 3% to 4% being singletons. The receptor was derived from a woman aged 50 to 60 with multiple sclerosis. The sequenced sample was PBMCs. V is TRBV20-1 and J is TRBJ1-2; the match to TRBD1 covers 8 bases. The CDR3 sequence: CSAATGASGYTF. DNA for the CDR3: TGCAGTGCCGCGACAGGGGCGTCCGGCTACACCTTC.